This TCR beta chain was recovered during a study of cytomegalovirus exposure and HLA in healthy donors. Study outcomes and limitations: More than 150 TCR beta chains were listed as cytomegalovirus-associated.

PCR involved 60 Vbeta and 13 Jbeta primers. The repertoire was sequenced with immunoSEQ multiplex PCR; TCRdb's copy has only in-frame clones and lacks some. The sample holds more than 110,000 clones, approximately 79% seen once. A remark on this clone: What it binds is not known.

The germline gives CDR1 MNHEY, CDR2 SMNVEV (reference sequence). V lost 6 bases to trimming and J lost 0 bases; unmatched junction nucleotides: 7. The CDR3 covers 17 residues. The chain carries TRBV27 and TRBJ2-6; 8 bases are shared with TRBD1. The receptor was isolated from a young man in good health and CMV-seronegative. Sequenced material: PBMCs. The CDR3 region has the DNA TGTGCCAGCAGGGCCCGACAGGGGCACTCTGGGGCCAACGTCCTGACTTTC. Translation: CASRARQGHSGANVLTF.